Below are 31 T cell receptor beta chains sequenced from a single sample in a study of cytomegalovirus exposure and HLA in healthy donors. It was with 60 Vbeta and 13 Jbeta primers that the PCR ran. Profiling relied on immunoSEQ multiplex PCR, and the TCRdb table lists in-frame clones only, not all of them. The sample has about 130,000 clones, roughly 80% seen once. Sequenced: PBMCs. All receptors come from a male donor in good health and CMV-seronegative.

This clone has a handful of counts. V and J are TRBV2 and TRBJ1-2; D is unclear. CDR1 SNHLY and CDR2 FYNNEI come from the germline V gene. Trimming left V 8 bases short and J 4 bases short, with 20 bases between. The CDR3 is 15 amino acids. As DNA, the CDR3 is TGTGCCAGCGGACCTTCTACGGGAATCTCCTATGGCTACACCTTC. This gives the protein CASGPSTGISYGYTF.

The rearrangement uses TRBV10-3 and TRBJ1-3; D gene unclear. This CDR3 spans 13 amino acids. Germline V CDR1 and CDR2: ENHRY, SYGVKD. The V gene lost 7 bases and the J gene lost 8 bases, with 15 bases spanning the gap. As DNA, the CDR3 is TGTGCCATCATGTCCCAGCACGGGGACACCATATATTTT. Translated: CAIMSQHGDTIYF.

The J gene is TRBJ1-1, the V gene TRBV11-2; 10 bases fit TRBD1. This CDR3 comprises 13 residues. CDR1 and CDR2 (germline): SGHAT, FQNNGV. Losses at the gene ends were 5 bases for V and 8 bases for J; bases not matched to a gene: 5. As DNA, the CDR3 is TGTGCCAGCAGCCGGGACAGGGGTGAAGAAGCTTTCTTT. Its protein product is CASSRDRGEEAFF. The full variable domain, its missing parts supplied by reference TRBV11-2 and TRBJ1-1, is EAGVAQSPRYKIIEKRQSVAFWCNPISGHATLYWYQQILGQGPKLLIQFQNNGVVDDSQLPKDRFSAERLKGVDSTLKIQPAKLEDSAVYLCASSRDRGEEAFFGQGTRLTVV.

The CDR3 here is CASSSGTSGVSYNEQFF. The CDR3 DNA reads as TGTGCCAGCAGCTCCGGGACTAGCGGGGTTTCCTACAATGAGCAGTTCTTC. J is TRBJ2-1 and V is TRBV7-2, with 13 positions matching TRBD2. The CDR3 spans 17 residues. Trimming cost V 4 bases and J 1 base; bases outside gene matches: 4. CDR1 SGHTA and CDR2 FQGNSA come from the germline V gene.

The CDR3 protein is CASSQDLLAGVKYEQYF. The DNA of the CDR3 is TGTGCCAGCAGCCAAGATCTGCTAGCGGGAGTAAAGTACGAGCAGTACTTC. This chain uses TRBV4-2 with TRBJ2-7, with 10 nucleotides matching TRBD2. Per germline, CDR1 LGHNA and CDR2 YNFKEQ. Trimming took 0 bases from V and 4 from J; bases not matched to a gene: 9. The CDR3 contains 17 residues.

The genes are TRBV28 and TRBJ1-1, with a tentative D call TRBD1 (5 bases). Germline-derived CDR1 and CDR2 are MDHEN and SYDVKM. V lost 7 bases to trimming and J lost 6 bases, with 18 bases between them. The CDR3 contains 14 residues. The CDR3 sequence: CASIPPGGNSEAFF. For the CDR3, the DNA is TGTGCCAGCATCCCCCCCGGGGGTAACTCTGAAGCTTTCTTT.

This clone was seen more than once but under ten times. CDR3 DNA: TGTGCCAGTAGGGGACAGGGGTTTGTTCAGCCCCAGCATTTT. This translates into CASRGQGFVQPQHF. V and J are TRBV19 and TRBJ1-5, with TRBD1 identical over 10 bases. This CDR3 region has 14 residues. CDR1 LNHDA and CDR2 SQIVND come from the germline V gene (reference sequence). J lost 6 bases, V lost 6 bases, and 5 bases had no gene match.

This chain uses TRBV18 with TRBJ1-5; D possibly corresponds to TRBD1 (6 bases). Germline V gene lookup returns CDR1 KGHSH and CDR2 LQKENI. V was shortened by 3 bases and J by 6 bases, with 12 bases between the two germline ends. The CDR3 loop spans 14 amino acids. The CDR3 coding sequence is TGTGCCAGCTCACCCGACAGGAGCGGTCAGCCCCAGCATTTT. Translation gives CASSPDRSGQPQHF. Complete variable domain (other parts from reference TRBV18 and TRBJ1-5): NAGVMQNPRHLVRRRGQEARLRCSPMKGHSHVYWYRQLPEEGLKFMVYLQKENIIDESGMPKERFSAEFPKEGPSILRIQQVVRGDSAAYFCASSPDRSGQPQHFGDGTRLSIL.

The V gene is TRBV9, the J gene TRBJ2-7; 8 nucleotides match TRBD2. Germline V gene data show CDR1 as SGDLS and CDR2 as YYNGEE. Germline trimming cut 0 bases from V and 7 bases from J; bases unmatched to any gene: 9. CDR3 length equals 15 residues. The CDR3 sequence is CASSVDPAGAKEQYF. CDR3 DNA: TGTGCCAGCAGCGTAGATCCAGCGGGAGCGAAGGAGCAGTACTTC.

This sequence joins TRBV5-1 and TRBJ1-6; a weak D match, TRBD1 (5 bases). Trimming removed 0 bases from V and 5 bases from J, with 9 bases in between. In germline, CDR1 is SGHRS, CDR2 YFSETQ. The CDR3 consists of 15 residues. The CDR3: CASSLGQTNNSPLHF. CDR3 nucleotides: TGCGCCAGCAGCTTGGGACAGACGAATAATTCACCCCTCCACTTT.

This chain links TRBV28 with TRBJ2-4; D is undetermined. The CDR3 contains 15 residues. Germline values: CDR1 MDHEN, CDR2 SYDVKM. V was pared by 5 bases and J by 0 bases, with 11 bases between. The CDR3 protein is CASSPRLIAKNIQYF. As DNA, the CDR3 is TGTGCCAGCAGTCCCAGGCTAATAGCCAAAAACATTCAGTACTTC. The variable domain in full, with the rest retrieved from reference TRBV28 and TRBJ2-4, is DVKVTQSSRYLVKRTGEKVFLECVQDMDHENMFWYRQDPGLGLRLIYFSYDVKMKEKGDIPEGYSVSREKKERFSLILESASTNQTSMYLCASSPRLIAKNIQYFGAGTRLSVL.

This clone showed up just a few times. The chain employs TRBV30 and TRBJ2-7; D remains unclear. The V gene lost 3 bases and the J gene lost 3 bases, with 9 bases spanning the gap. Germline CDR1 GTSNPN, CDR2 SVGIG (reference sequence). The CDR3 is made up of 12 amino acids. The CDR3 loop reads CAWRPGFYEQYF. CDR3 nucleotide sequence: TGTGCCTGGAGACCCGGGTTCTACGAGCAGTACTTC.

J is TRBJ2-3 and V is TRBV21-1; TRBD2 was called by the table and not checked on the DNA. TRBV21-1 is a documented pseudogene. The CDR3 spans 14 residues. The CDR3 DNA reads TGTGCCAGCAGCCTTCGGGGGGACACAGATACGCAGTATTTT. This translates into CASSLRGDTDTQYF.

This clone was observed a handful of times. The chain employs TRBV10-3 and TRBJ1-6; D is possibly TRBD1 (6 bases). With 2 bases removed from V and 11 bases from J, the gap between germline ends came to 13 bases. The germline CDR1 and CDR2 sequences are ENHRY and SYGVKD. The CDR3 runs 14 residues. CDR3 sequence reads: CAISEPGEKPPLHF. The CDR3 bases are TGTGCCATCAGTGAGCCAGGGGAGAAACCACCCCTCCACTTT.

The chain uses TRBV27 and TRBJ1-2, with D possibly TRBD1 on 5 matching bases. The CDR3 has 15 residues. Germline V lookup: CDR1 MNHEY, CDR2 SMNVEV (reference sequence). V was cut by 5 bases and J by 0 bases, with 13 bases left in between. As DNA, the CDR3 is TGTGCCAGCAGTGGGGGGAAAGGAGCTAACTATGGCTACACCTTC. This gives the protein CASSGGKGANYGYTF.

This clone has just a few counts. The rearrangement links TRBV28 to TRBJ1-5, with D possibly matching TRBD1 (6 bases). Germline CDR1 and CDR2: MDHEN and SYDVKM. Trimming left V 5 bases short and J 0 bases short, with 14 bases between. The CDR3 is 16 amino acids. CDR3 in amino acids: CASSPGTSYSNQPQHF. CDR3 nucleotides: TGTGCCAGCAGTCCCGGGACATCTTATAGCAATCAGCCCCAGCATTTT. The variable domain in full, with the rest retrieved from reference TRBV28 and TRBJ1-5, is DVKVTQSSRYLVKRTGEKVFLECVQDMDHENMFWYRQDPGLGLRLIYFSYDVKMKEKGDIPEGYSVSREKKERFSLILESASTNQTSMYLCASSPGTSYSNQPQHFGDGTRLSIL.

The V and J genes are TRBV11-2 and TRBJ1-3, with TRBD1 identical over 8 bases. V lost 2 bases to trimming and J lost 1 base; unmatched junction nucleotides: 1. The CDR3 totals 15 residues. Germline CDR1 and CDR2: SGHAT and FQNNGV. The CDR3 spells CASSLQGASGNTIYF. DNA of the CDR3: TGTGCCAGCAGCTTACAGGGGGCGTCTGGAAACACCATATATTTT.

The chain recombines TRBV6-6 with TRBJ2-5; TRBD2 matches 9 bases. The CDR3 extends over 14 amino acids. CDR1 is MNHNY and CDR2 is SVGAGI in the germline V gene (reference sequence). V lost 4 bases, J lost 10 bases, and 10 bases stayed unmatched. CDR3 bases: TGTGCCAGCAGTTCCGGGGGAGCGGGGGGTCGCCAGTACTTC. This codes for CASSSGGAGGRQYF.

The chain uses TRBV29-1 and TRBJ1-1, with D unclear. CDR1 is SQVTM and CDR2 is ANQGSEA in the germline V gene. The V end lost 4 bases, the J end lost 5 bases, and 14 bases lay between the germline ends. The CDR3 runs to 13 residues. The CDR3 DNA sequence: TGCAGCGTTGTGCACAACAGTCGAACTGAAGCTTTCTTT. As protein: CSVVHNSRTEAFF.

The genes are TRBV6-5 and TRBJ2-1, with 8 bases aligning to TRBD1. The J segment lost 3 bases and the V segment lost 2 bases, leaving 3 bases of the junction unmatched. Germline V gives CDR1 MNHEY, CDR2 SVGAGI. The CDR3 is made up of 15 amino acids. The DNA for the CDR3 is TGTGCCAGCAGTTACCGGGACAGGAACTACAATGAGCAGTTCTTC. It specifies CASSYRDRNYNEQFF.

V usage is TRBV7-8 and J usage is TRBJ1-2; D is ambiguous. CDR3 size: 18 residues. Germline assignment: CDR1 SGHVS and CDR2 FQNEAQ. Trimming took 2 bases from V and 0 from J, leaving 19 bases between them. The CDR3 DNA reads as TGTGCCAGCAGCTTAAGCGGTCGGGGTTCTCGGACTAACTATGGCTACACCTTC. Encoded protein: CASSLSGRGSRTNYGYTF.

The chain recombines TRBV28 with TRBJ1-2; D unclear. V lost 2 bases and J 6 bases, leaving 13 bases between the germline ends. CDR3 length: 14 amino acids. CDR1 and CDR2 from the germline V gene are MDHEN and SYDVKM. CDR3 sequence reads: CASSLGLVKNGYTF. The CDR3 coding sequence is TGTGCCAGCAGTTTAGGCCTGGTAAAGAATGGCTACACCTTC.

This clone was counted a few times. J is TRBJ2-3 and V is TRBV25-1; D perhaps matches TRBD1 (6 bases). Germline CDR1 MGHDK, CDR2 SYGVNS. This CDR3 spans 15 amino acids. The V gene lost 4 bases and the J gene lost 7 bases, with 18 bases spanning the gap. The CDR3 bases are TGTGCCAGCAGTGCGACAGGATCTCTTGGGTATACGCAGTATTTT. Its protein product is CASSATGSLGYTQYF.

The sample holds a few counts of this clone. The chain is built from TRBV19 and TRBJ2-7, with TRBD1 matching 8 bases. The ends lost 5 bases at V and 4 bases at J; junction bases unmatched: 7. The CDR3 loop spans 14 amino acids. Germline V gene data show CDR1 as LNHDA and CDR2 as SQIVND (reference sequence). CDR3 region: CASSVQGEDYEQYF. In nucleotides, the CDR3 is TGTGCCAGTAGTGTACAGGGGGAAGATTACGAGCAGTACTTC.

This CDR3 reads CASSLVGGADTQYF. In DNA, the CDR3 is TGTGCCAGCAGTTTAGTGGGGGGGGCAGATACGCAGTATTTT. The chain is built from TRBV28 and TRBJ2-3, with TRBD2 identical over 7 bases. CDR1 MDHEN and CDR2 SYDVKM come from the germline V gene. The V segment lost 2 bases and the J segment 4 bases; nucleotides outside the gene matches: 3. The CDR3 covers 14 residues.

This clone was seen a handful of times. CDR3 nucleotide sequence: TGTGCCACCAGACTAGCGGCGGTGGGGGGTGAGCAGTTCTTC. Translating gives CATRLAAVGGEQFF. The chain carries TRBV25-1 and TRBJ2-1; 9 positions match TRBD2. V shed 10 bases and J 9 bases; nucleotides not matched to a gene: 13. CDR3 length equals 14 residues. From germline, CDR1 is MGHDK and CDR2 SYGVNS.

Details on this clone: Germline is not matched at one junction end, which may reflect a read error. The V call is TRBV7-7, the J call TRBJ2-2, with 8 bases lining up with TRBD1. This CDR3 is built from 14 residues. Germline V lookup: CDR1 SSHAT, CDR2 FNYEAQ (reference sequence). CDR3 loop: CASRSGTGTGELFF. In nucleotides, the CDR3 is TGTGCTAGCAGGTCCGGGACAGGCACCGGGGAGCTGTTTTTT.

V gene TRBV7-8 combines with J gene TRBJ1-1, with D possibly TRBD1 on 6 matching bases. Trimming took 1 base from V and 0 from J, leaving 12 bases between them. Germline V CDR1 and CDR2: SGHVS, FQNEAQ. The CDR3 is made up of 16 amino acids. CDR3 DNA: TGTGCCAGCAGCTTAGACCCAGGGGCTATGAACACTGAAGCTTTCTTT. Translation gives CASSLDPGAMNTEAFF. Using reference TRBV7-8 and TRBJ1-1 for the parts outside the CDR3, the full variable domain is GAGVSQSPRYKVAKRGQDVALRCDPISGHVSLFWYQQALGQGPEFLTYFQNEAQLDKSGLPSDRFFAERPEGSVSTLKIQRTQQEDSAVYLCASSLDPGAMNTEAFFGQGTRLTVV.

J is TRBJ1-2 and V is TRBV5-5; no firm D call. V gave up 1 base and J gave up 6 bases, with 10 bases separating them. The CDR3 extends over 13 amino acids. The germline V gene encodes CDR1 SGHKS and CDR2 YYEKEE (reference sequence). The CDR3 nucleotides read TGTGCCAGCAGCTTGACGGGGTCGCATGGCTACACCTTC. Translated, it gives CASSLTGSHGYTF.

The V call is TRBV29-1, the J call TRBJ2-5; 7 bases line up with TRBD1. Germline V gene data show CDR1 as SQVTM and CDR2 as ANQGSEA. The CDR3 runs 10 residues. V was pared by 0 bases and J by 13 bases, with 2 bases of the junction left unmatched. DNA for the CDR3: TGCAGCGTTGAAGACCGGGACAGGTACTTC. Translating gives CSVEDRDRYF.

The gene calls are TRBV27 and TRBJ2-1; D may be TRBD1 (6 bases). The CDR3 has 15 residues. CDR1 and CDR2 (germline): MNHEY, SMNVEV (reference sequence). Trimming removed 3 bases from V and 4 bases from J, with 13 bases in between. CDR3 sequence: CASSFDRLLYNEQFF. As DNA, the CDR3 is TGTGCCAGCAGTTTCGACAGGCTACTTTACAATGAGCAGTTCTTC.